This T cell receptor (beta chain) originates from a study of OX40 agonist ivuxolimab in advanced cancers. Study-wide context: Under the entry rules, prior anti-PD-1, anti-PD-L1 or anti-CTLA-4 therapy was allowed, and roughly 41% had some. Notes on the study in general: Both CD4+ and CD8+ T cell populations in blood had undergone clonal expansion by week 6 at 0.1 to 3.0 mg/kg.

Only in-frame clones appear in the TCRdb table, and some are missing; sequencing was by immunoSEQ multiplex PCR. The sample carries about 130,000 clones, 90% recorded once. The CDR3 is 16 residues long. Trimming removed 0 bases from V and 4 bases from J, with 17 bases in between. Germline V gene data show CDR1 as SGHRS and CDR2 as YFSETQ. This clone appeared a single time. Antigen specificity is unknown. Patients who had autoimmune disease history or got systemic immunosuppression were left out. This sequence joins TRBV5-1 and TRBJ2-7; D possibly matches TRBD1 or TRBD2 (5 bases each). The starting material was CD4+ or CD8+ T cells sorted from blood, obtained in a trial of the OX40 agonist ivuxolimab. This clonotype was sampled from an adult with an advanced solid tumor such as melanoma, head and neck, liver or kidney cancer. CDR3 DNA sequence: TGCGCCAGCAGCTTGGAGGCCGGGGCGACGATGTACGAGCAGTACTTC. It codes for CASSLEAGATMYEQYF.